Below are 11 T cell receptor beta chains sequenced from a single sample in a study of tumor-infiltrating lymphocytes in primary liver carcinoma (dated by TCRdb to the late 2010s). The data were produced on an Illumina HiSeq 2500. A constant-region primer and ProtoScript II reverse transcriptase were used to reverse-transcribe TCRbeta-specific cDNA from roughly 0.55 ug total RNA. Construction of the TCRbeta libraries relied on three nested rounds of multiplex PCR, following a slightly modified ARM-PCR procedure. Multiplex TRBV1-TRBV30 forward primers and a Cbeta reverse primer were used in the first two PCR rounds, each of which was run for around 10 cycles. TCRdb cleaned the public reads at Q25 with fastp, built clones with MiXCR and kept in-frame beta chains. Duplicate CDR3 protein sequences are folded into a single record with the most common DNA and genes. Within this sample are 100,000 to 120,000 distinct CDR3 sequences, with roughly 85% of them counted one time only. The ten most abundant clones make up approximately 20% of the sample.

Without any cell sorting, total RNA and DNA were extracted together from about 20-30 mg of bulk tissue using the AllPrep DNA/RNA mini kit. Sequenced sample: liver tumor tissue from sampling region 3. The cell subset or site tag for this specimen amounts to: tumor region T3, left-lateral pole. All receptors come from a man aged 35-49 years with primary liver carcinoma and hepatitis B virus infection.

Comments on this clonotype: The junction departs from germline at one end; a sequencing error may be responsible. The chain carries TRBV11-2 and TRBJ2-7; perhaps TRBD2 as D (5 bases). This CDR3 contains 12 residues. CDR1 and CDR2 (germline): SGHAT, FQNNGV. CDR3 bases: TGTGCAAGCAGCCTAACTAGAAAAGAGCAGTATTTC. This translates into CASSLTRKEQYF.

The V call is TRBV11-2, the J call TRBJ2-7, with a weak D call TRBD2 (6 bases). The V and J ends lost 7 bases and 2 bases respectively, with 15 bases between them. Germline V lookup: CDR1 SGHAT, CDR2 FQNNGV. There are 14 residues in the CDR3. The DNA for the CDR3 is TGTGCCAGCATCCGTGGGAGGTCCACCTACGAGCAGTACTTC. Translating gives CASIRGRSTYEQYF.

This chain joins TRBV28 and TRBJ2-1; no definite D call. Trimming cost V 2 bases and J 13 bases, with 12 bases left between them. Germline CDR1 is MDHEN and CDR2 is SYDVKM. This CDR3 has 12 amino acids. CDR3 DNA sequence: TGTGCCAGCAGTTTACAGTACAATGGCCAGTTCTTC. This gives the protein CASSLQYNGQFF.

Turning to this clonotype: This is likely a read error, given that the CDR3 carries no conserved phenylalanine or tryptophan at its end. The rearrangement links TRBV7-9 to TRBJ2-5, with 9 bases that match TRBD2. The CDR3 totals 15 residues. In germline, CDR1 is SEHNR, CDR2 FQNEAQ (reference sequence). Trimming cost V 6 bases and J 2 bases; bases outside gene matches: 7. Here the CDR3 reads CASSLGLAEQETQYI. CDR3 bases: TGTGCCAGCAGTTTGGGACTAGCCGAACAAGAGACCCAGTACATC.

This chain joins TRBV10-2 and TRBJ2-7; TRBD2 might be the D (6 bases). The CDR3 is 14 amino acids. V was cut by 5 bases and J by 7 bases, with 18 bases left in between. Per the germline V gene, CDR1 is WSHSY and CDR2 is SAAADI. The DNA for the CDR3 is TGCGCCAGCAGTCCCACAAGGGGCCGGGAGGAGCAGTACTTC. Protein sequence: CASSPTRGREEQYF.

With regard to this clonotype: At one end the junction does not follow the germline gene, possibly because of a read error. V is TRBV6-6 and J is TRBJ2-5, with D possibly matching TRBD2 (5 bases). Germline assignment: CDR1 MNHNY and CDR2 SVGAGI (reference sequence). The CDR3 is 13 residues long. The CDR3 loop reads CASSSSGWETLYF. CDR3 DNA: TGTGCAAGCAGTTCCTCTGGGTGGGAGACCCTGTACTTC.

Comments on this clonotype: A much larger clone differs by one base, so this may be a read error. The V call is TRBV7-2, the J call TRBJ2-1, with unresolved D. The V end was cut by 4 bases, the J end by 6 bases, with 10 bases between. The CDR3 consists of 13 residues. Germline loops: CDR1 SGHTA, CDR2 FQGNSA. This CDR3 is CASSWVCGNEQFF. Here the CDR3 DNA reads TGTGCCAGCAGCTGGGTATGCGGCAATGAGCAGTTCTTC.

Details on this clonotype: The junction differs from germline at one of its ends, possibly a read error. This chain links TRBV12-3 or TRBV12-4 with TRBJ2-7; no clear D gene. This CDR3 is 12 amino acids long. The DNA of the CDR3 is TGTGCCATCAGTCCGAGCTCGAACGAGCAGTACTTC. It yields the protein CAISPSSNEQYF.

This chain links TRBV29-1 with TRBJ2-1; 7 bases match TRBD1. The CDR3 consists of 11 residues. The V and J ends lost 8 bases and 10 bases, in that order; junction bases with no gene match: 8. The germline CDR1 and CDR2 sequences are SQVTM and ANQGSEA. Here the CDR3 reads CSITTGEEQFF. Here the CDR3 DNA reads TGCAGCATTACTACAGGGGAGGAGCAGTTCTTC.

About this clonotype: A junction boundary mismatches the germline segment, possibly from a read error. This chain joins TRBV6-2 or TRBV6-3 and TRBJ2-1; no clear D. CDR1 and CDR2 (germline): MNHEY, SVGEGT. This CDR3 has 14 residues. The CDR3 spells CTSSYLIAGNEQFF. As DNA, the CDR3 is TGTACCAGCAGTTACCTGATAGCTGGAAATGAGCAGTTCTTC.

This clonotype was recorded only once. A read error may account for a junction end that differs from germline. The V and J genes are TRBV6-1 and TRBJ2-2, with a weak D call TRBD2 (5 bases). CDR1 MNHNS and CDR2 SASEGT come from the germline V gene. The CDR3 consists of 15 residues. The CDR3, as DNA: TGTGCCAGCAGGGATTTGGGCGGCGTTACCGGGAAGCTGTTTTTT. It is translated as CASRDLGGVTGKLFF.